A selection of T cell receptor beta chains follows, all from one sample in a study of cytomegalovirus exposure and HLA in healthy donors. TCRdb's table, derived via immunoSEQ multiplex PCR, lists solely in-frame clones and lacks some. The sample shows about 120,000 clones, over 70% of them seen only once. The specimen was PBMCs. Every receptor here comes from a woman aged 45-65 years in good health and CMV-seropositive. Each CDR3 is given with its conserved first and last residue. The D gene is left open where the match is weak. Size values are once, few and many counts, or a class for expanded clones, and some rows have none.

j_call	d_call	v_call	clone_size	cdr3_nt	cdr3_aa
TRBJ2-2	TRBD2	TRBV6-6	few	TGTGCCAACAACCCCGGGACTAGCGCGACCGGGGAGCTGTTTTTT	CANNPGTSATGELFF
TRBJ2-1	-	TRBV6-5	-	TGTGCCAGCAGTTACAGCAGGGAGGAAGGCAATGAGCAGTTCTTC	CASSYSREEGNEQFF
TRBJ2-3	TRBD2	TRBV5-4	few	TGTGCCACCTTTACTAGCGGGAGCCCAGATACGCAGTATTTT	CATFTSGSPDTQYF
TRBJ2-2	TRBD1	TRBV6-5	-	TGTGCCAGCGGGACAGGGGACACCGGGGAGCTGTTTTTT	CASGTGDTGELFF
TRBJ1-6	-	TRBV5-5	-	TGTGCCAGCAGCTTAACGGAGAATTCACCCCTCCACTTT	CASSLTENSPLHF
TRBJ1-4	TRBD1	TRBV7-6	-	TGTGCCAGCAGCTTGCGCTGGGACAGGGGCGCTGAAAAACTGTTTTTT	CASSLRWDRGAEKLFF
TRBJ2-1	-	TRBV20-1	-	TGCAGTGCTAGTTTCGTTCATGAGCAGTTCTTC	CSASFVHEQFF
TRBJ2-3	-	TRBV2	few	TGTGCCAGCAGAATTTCCAGGGTCACAGATACGCAGTATTTT	CASRISRVTDTQYF
TRBJ1-2	-	TRBV11-3	-	TGTGCCAGCAGCCCAGTAGGCGGTAATAACTATGGCTACACCTTC	CASSPVGGNNYGYTF
TRBJ2-2	-	TRBV5-1	-	TGCGCCAGCAGCTTGGATAGTTACACCGGGGAGCTGTTTTTT	CASSLDSYTGELFF
TRBJ1-5	TRBD1	TRBV11-2	-	TGTGCCAGCAGCTTAGGGCATGTTACAGGGGGCAGTCAGCCCCAGCATTTT	CASSLGHVTGGSQPQHF
TRBJ2-2	-	TRBV7-3	-	TGTGCCAGCAGCTTACTCGGGGGAGACACCGGGGAGCTGTTTTTT	CASSLLGGDTGELFF
TRBJ1-1	-	TRBV5-1	-	TGCGCCAGCCGGGTGACGTTAGGGGATCACACTGAAGCTTTCTTT	CASRVTLGDHTEAFF
TRBJ2-1	TRBD1	TRBV10-1	-	TGCGCCAGCAGTGAAGGACAGGGGGCTCTGAATGAGCAGTTCTTC	CASSEGQGALNEQFF
TRBJ1-5	-	TRBV7-2	-	TGTGCCAGCAGCTTAGCGAGTCAGGGCTATAGCAATCAGCCCCAGCATTTT	CASSLASQGYSNQPQHF
TRBJ1-2	TRBD1	TRBV7-2	once	TGTGCCAGCAGCTCCCCCCAGACAGGGAAACAAGGCTACACCTTC	CASSSPQTGKQGYTF
TRBJ2-4	TRBD1	TRBV6-6	-	TGTGCCAGCAGTTCAGCAGGGGGAATCAAAAACATTCAGTACTTC	CASSSAGGIKNIQYF
TRBJ2-7	-	TRBV5-7	-	TGTGCCAGCAGCTTGTCGCGGGGCCTTTTCTACGAGCAGTACTTC	CASSLSRGLFYEQYF
TRBJ2-1	-	TRBV7-2	-	TGTGCCAGCAGCTTAGGGGCCATAGCGGTTGATGAGCAGTTCTTC	CASSLGAIAVDEQFF
TRBJ2-7	-	TRBV15	-	TGTGCCACCAGCCTCTCGAACCAGGCCTCCTACGAGCAGTACTTC	CATSLSNQASYEQYF
TRBJ1-6	TRBD1	TRBV30	-	TGTGCCTGGAATCGACAGGGTGGCTCACCCCTCCACTTT	CAWNRQGGSPLHF
TRBJ2-1	TRBD2	TRBV27	-	TGTGCCAGCAGTTTACTGGGACTAGCGGGAGGATACAATGAGCAGTTCTTC	CASSLLGLAGGYNEQFF
TRBJ1-5	-	TRBV4-1	once	TGCGCCAGCAGCCAAGAAGGATACAGCTACAATCAGCCCCAGCATTTT	CASSQEGYSYNQPQHF
TRBJ2-5	-	TRBV19	-	TGTGCCAGTAGCGGGGGATTCCAAGAGACCCAGTACTTC	CASSGGFQETQYF
TRBJ2-5	TRBD2	TRBV7-3	once	TGTGCCAGCAGCAAAGCGGGGGGGCTTGAGACCCAGTACTTC	CASSKAGGLETQYF
TRBJ1-3	-	TRBV11-3	-	TGTGCCAGCAGCTTAGATTGGGAGTCTGGAAACACCATATATTTT	CASSLDWESGNTIYF
TRBJ1-1	TRBD1	TRBV7-9	-	TGTGCCAGCAGCCAGGATCAGGGACAGGGGGTTTTCTTT	CASSQDQGQGVFF
TRBJ1-1	TRBD1	TRBV4-2	-	TGTGCCAGCAGCCAAGTGGACAGGGATTTGGGGACTGAAGCTTTCTTT	CASSQVDRDLGTEAFF
TRBJ2-2	TRBD2	TRBV5-4	-	TGTGCCAGCAGCCAATTCACTAGCGGGGTTAGAACCGGGGAGCTGTTTTTT	CASSQFTSGVRTGELFF
TRBJ2-1	TRBD2	TRBV14	-	TGTGCCAGCAGCAAATGGACTAGCGGCTCCAATGAGCAGTTCTTC	CASSKWTSGSNEQFF
TRBJ1-4	-	TRBV5-4	-	TGTGCCAGCAGCACACGAACCGGGAATGAAAAACTGTTTTTT	CASSTRTGNEKLFF
TRBJ2-7	TRBD2	TRBV9	once	TGTGCCAGCAGCGTGAGCGGGAGGTTCGACGAGCAGTACTTC	CASSVSGRFDEQYF
TRBJ1-1	-	TRBV5-1	-	TGCGCCAGCAGCTTGATGGGGCAGAACACTGAAGCTTTCTTT	CASSLMGQNTEAFF
TRBJ1-2	-	TRBV7-9	-	TGTGCCAGCAGCCCCACCAAAGAGCTCTATGGCTACACCTTC	CASSPTKELYGYTF
TRBJ2-1	TRBD2	TRBV13	-	TGTGCCAGCAGCTCGGGACTAGCGGGGGGTGAGCAGTTCTTC	CASSSGLAGGEQFF
TRBJ1-2	-	TRBV5-1	-	TGCGCCAGCAGATCGAGGTGGGAGTGGGGAGCCCAGGACTATGGCTACACCTTC	CASRSRWEWGAQDYGYTF
TRBJ1-2	TRBD1	TRBV9	-	TGTGCCAGCAGCCGAGACAGGGAGGCCTATGGCTACACCTTC	CASSRDREAYGYTF
TRBJ1-4	-	TRBV30	few	TGTGCCTGGACCTCCGGAGCGGTTGAAAAACTGTTTTTT	CAWTSGAVEKLFF
TRBJ2-7	-	TRBV5-4	-	TGTGCCAGCAGCTTTGAGCAGGGGTGCGAGCAGTACTTC	CASSFEQGCEQYF
TRBJ1-1	-	TRBV6-1	few	TGTGCCAGCAGTGCAGGGGCGGTCAGCACTGAAGCTTTCTTT	CASSAGAVSTEAFF
TRBJ2-7	-	TRBV9	-	TGTGCCAGCAGCGTAGCGAGTGGGCCCCACTACGAGCAGTACTTC	CASSVASGPHYEQYF
TRBJ1-2	-	TRBV7-8	-	TGTGCCAGCAGACCGGCAGGGAACTATGGCTACACCTTC	CASRPAGNYGYTF
TRBJ2-3	TRBD2	TRBV4-2	-	TGTGCCAGCAGCCCGGAGGGGGTCATCCTAGCGGGAAGAGAGTTCAGCACAGATACGCAGTATTTT	CASSPEGVILAGREFSTDTQYF
TRBJ2-5	-	TRBV7-3	-	TGTGCCAGCAGCTTAACGGGGGGGGCCACAGAGACCCAGTACTTC	CASSLTGGATETQYF
TRBJ1-1	-	TRBV10-3	-	TGTGCCATCAGGGTGCAGAAGACAGGTACTGGCGCTTTCTTT	CAIRVQKTGTGAFF